A single sample is the source of the 13 T cell receptor beta chains below, sequenced in a study of cytomegalovirus exposure and HLA in healthy donors. The PCR had 60 Vbeta and 13 Jbeta primers. The repertoire was sequenced with immunoSEQ multiplex PCR; TCRdb's copy has only in-frame clones and lacks some. The sample lists 130,000 to 150,000 clones; 70% to 75% were seen once. The sequenced sample was PBMCs. The receptor set was obtained from a middle-aged woman in good health and CMV-seronegative.

The sample holds one count of this clone. The chain couples TRBV14 to TRBJ2-1; unclear D gene. The V gene's germline CDR1 is SGHDN and CDR2 FVKESK. The ends were cut back, 4 bases at V and 9 bases at J, with 7 bases in the middle. The CDR3 totals 11 residues. The CDR3 loop reads CASSLGGEQFF. The CDR3 region has the DNA TGTGCCAGCAGCCTTGGCGGTGAGCAGTTCTTC.

V is TRBV5-6 and J is TRBJ2-5, with D tentatively TRBD2 (6 bases). V was clipped by 0 bases and J by 5 bases, with 14 bases between them. In germline, CDR1 is SGHDT, CDR2 YYEEEE. CDR3 length equals 15 residues. CDR3 nucleotides: TGTGCCAGCAGCTTGGAGCCCGAGGAGGGGGAGACCCAGTACTTC. This sequence encodes CASSLEPEEGETQYF. Looking up the rest from reference TRBV5-6 and TRBJ2-5 gives the full variable domain: DAGVTQSPTHLIKTRGQQVTLRCSPKSGHDTVSWYQQALGQGPQFIFQYYEEEERQRGNFPDRFSGHQFPNYSSELNVNALLLGDSALYLCASSLEPEEGETQYFGPGTRLLVL.

The chain carries TRBV18 and TRBJ1-5; 8 bases are a match to TRBD1. V dropped 2 bases and J dropped 5; count of bases not matched to a gene: 5. Per germline, CDR1 KGHSH and CDR2 LQKENI. This CDR3 is built from 15 residues. The CDR3 nucleotides are TGTGCCAGCTCACCAGGGCAGGGGGCTGATCAGCCCCAGCATTTT. Protein: CASSPGQGADQPQHF.

The chain has TRBV7-2 and TRBJ2-3; TRBD2 agrees at 11 bases. CDR3 length equals 17 residues. Losses at the gene ends were 1 base for V and 3 bases for J; bases not matched to a gene: 6. Germline values: CDR1 SGHTA, CDR2 FQGNSA. The CDR3, as DNA: TGTGCCAGCAGCTTAGTTGGGTCTAGCGGGGGGACAGATACGCAGTATTTT. The encoded protein is CASSLVGSSGGTDTQYF.

The chain uses TRBV28 and TRBJ2-7, with a possible D match to TRBD1 (5 bases). Germline assignment: CDR1 MDHEN and CDR2 SYDVKM. Trimming took 4 bases from V and 1 from J, leaving 8 bases between them. The CDR3 loop spans 13 amino acids. Here the CDR3 reads CASSWGRSYEQYV. As DNA, the CDR3 is TGTGCCAGCAGTTGGGGCAGATCCTACGAGCAGTACGTC.

V usage is TRBV5-4 and J usage is TRBJ1-2; D unresolved. Germline lookup yields CDR1 SGHNT and CDR2 YYREEE (reference sequence). Trimming removed 4 bases at V and 0 bases at J, with 10 bases between. The CDR3 has 14 amino acids. CDR3 residues: CASSHSNTNYGYTF. CDR3 nucleotide sequence: TGTGCCAGCAGCCACAGTAATACTAACTATGGCTACACCTTC.

The rearrangement links TRBV6-6 to TRBJ1-3, with 7 positions matching TRBD1. Germline CDR1 and CDR2: MNHNY and SVGAGI (reference sequence). The ends lost 5 bases at V and 2 bases at J; junction bases unmatched: 6. The CDR3 loop spans 15 amino acids. The CDR3 DNA follows: TGTGCCAGCAGTAAGGGGGACAGTCCTGGAAACACCATATATTTT. This gives the protein CASSKGDSPGNTIYF.

This chain uses TRBV6-1 with TRBJ1-3, with D unresolved. Per germline, CDR1 MNHNS and CDR2 SASEGT. CDR3 length equals 14 residues. V was trimmed by 4 bases and J by 1 base, leaving 8 bases between them. The CDR3 is CASSASSSGNTIYF. The CDR3, as DNA: TGTGCCAGCAGTGCGTCTAGTTCTGGAAACACCATATATTTT.

The chain links TRBV9 to TRBJ2-2; no firm D call. The germline gives CDR1 SGDLS, CDR2 YYNGEE. Trimming cost V 3 bases and J 2 bases, with 8 bases left between them. This CDR3 contains 14 residues. The CDR3 loop is CASSANSNTGELFF. The CDR3 coding sequence is TGTGCCAGCAGCGCTAATAGTAACACCGGGGAGCTGTTTTTT.

The CDR3 bases are TGTGCCACCTACCGGGGAAATGAGCAGTTCTTC. Translating gives CATYRGNEQFF. This rearrangement joins TRBV19 to TRBJ2-1; possible D gene TRBD2, 5 bases. Germline V CDR1 and CDR2: LNHDA, SQIVND (reference sequence). The CDR3 length is 11 residues. V was clipped by 10 bases and J by 7 bases, with 11 bases between them.

The chain is built from TRBV5-4 and TRBJ2-3; D unclear. Per germline, CDR1 SGHNT and CDR2 YYREEE (reference sequence). Trimming shortened V by 4 bases and J by 0 bases, and 9 bases separated the two germline ends. This CDR3 is built from 14 residues. CDR3 nucleotide sequence: TGTGCCAGCAGCCCTGACTCTAGCACAGATACGCAGTATTTT. It encodes CASSPDSSTDTQYF.

This chain joins TRBV27 and TRBJ2-7; TRBD2 agrees at 8 bases. Trimming cost V 2 bases and J 3 bases; bases outside gene matches: 6. This CDR3 is 15 amino acids long. The germline V gene has CDR1 MNHEY and CDR2 SMNVEV (reference sequence). CDR3 sequence: CASSLGGGFHYEQYF. DNA for the CDR3: TGTGCCAGCAGTTTAGGCGGGGGGTTCCACTACGAGCAGTACTTC.

A word on this clone: At one boundary the junction diverges from the germline segment, which might be a read error. This chain joins TRBV7-9 and TRBJ1-5, with D possibly matching TRBD1 (6 bases). This CDR3 has 15 residues. Germline loops: CDR1 SEHNR, CDR2 FQNEAQ (reference sequence). CDR3 coding DNA: TGTTCCAGCAGCTTAGGGGACAATTTCAATCAGCCCCAGCATTTT. As protein: CSSSLGDNFNQPQHF.